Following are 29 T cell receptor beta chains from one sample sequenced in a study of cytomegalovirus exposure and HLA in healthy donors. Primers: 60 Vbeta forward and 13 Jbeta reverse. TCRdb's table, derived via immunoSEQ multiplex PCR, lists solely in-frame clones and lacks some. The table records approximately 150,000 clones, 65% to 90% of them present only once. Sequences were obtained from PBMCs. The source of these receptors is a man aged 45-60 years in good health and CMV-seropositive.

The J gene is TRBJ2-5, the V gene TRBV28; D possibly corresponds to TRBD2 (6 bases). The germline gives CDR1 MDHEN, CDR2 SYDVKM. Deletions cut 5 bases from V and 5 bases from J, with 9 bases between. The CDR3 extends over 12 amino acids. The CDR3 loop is CASSEGGETQYF. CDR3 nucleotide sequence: TGTGCCAGCAGTGAGGGAGGCGAGACCCAGTACTTC.

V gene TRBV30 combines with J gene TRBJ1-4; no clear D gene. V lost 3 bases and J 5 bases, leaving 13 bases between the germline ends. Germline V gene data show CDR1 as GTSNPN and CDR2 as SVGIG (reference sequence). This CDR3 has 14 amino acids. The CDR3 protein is CAWSERPANEKLFF. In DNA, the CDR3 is TGTGCCTGGAGCGAGAGGCCGGCAAATGAAAAACTGTTTTTT.

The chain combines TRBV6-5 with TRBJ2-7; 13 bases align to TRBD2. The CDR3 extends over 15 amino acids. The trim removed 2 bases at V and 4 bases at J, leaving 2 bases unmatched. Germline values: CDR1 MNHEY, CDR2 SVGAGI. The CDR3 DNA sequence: TGTGCCAGCAGTTACGGGACTAGCGGGGAGTACGAGCAGTACTTC. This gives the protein CASSYGTSGEYEQYF.

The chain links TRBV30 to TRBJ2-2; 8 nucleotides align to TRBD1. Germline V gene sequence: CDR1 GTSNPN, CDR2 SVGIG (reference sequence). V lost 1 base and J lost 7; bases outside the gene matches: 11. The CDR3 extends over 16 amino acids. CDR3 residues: CAWSEGGQALGGELFF. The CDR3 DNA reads TGTGCCTGGAGTGAGGGGGGACAGGCCCTGGGCGGGGAGCTGTTTTTT.

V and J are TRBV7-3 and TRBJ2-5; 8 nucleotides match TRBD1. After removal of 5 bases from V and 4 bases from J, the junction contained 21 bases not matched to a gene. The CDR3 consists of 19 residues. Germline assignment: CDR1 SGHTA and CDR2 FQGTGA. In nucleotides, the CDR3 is TGTGCCAGCAGCCCCGGCGGAACCGGGACAGGAACATTTGGAGAGACCCAGTACTTC. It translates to CASSPGGTGTGTFGETQYF.

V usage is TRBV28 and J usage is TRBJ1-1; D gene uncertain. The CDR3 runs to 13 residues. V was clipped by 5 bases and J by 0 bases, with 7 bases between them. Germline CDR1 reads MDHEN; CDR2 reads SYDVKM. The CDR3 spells CASSLYMNTEAFF. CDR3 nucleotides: TGTGCCAGCAGTCTGTACATGAACACTGAAGCTTTCTTT.

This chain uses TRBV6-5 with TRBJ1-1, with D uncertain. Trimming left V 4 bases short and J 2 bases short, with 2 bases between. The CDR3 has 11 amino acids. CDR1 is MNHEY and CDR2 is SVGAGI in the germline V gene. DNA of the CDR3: TGTGCCAGCAGTTCTAACACTGAAGCTTTCTTT. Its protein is CASSSNTEAFF.

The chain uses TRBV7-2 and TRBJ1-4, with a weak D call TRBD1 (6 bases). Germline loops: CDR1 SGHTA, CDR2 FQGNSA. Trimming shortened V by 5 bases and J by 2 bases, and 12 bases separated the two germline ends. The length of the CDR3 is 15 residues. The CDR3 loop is CASSGRDTTNEKLFF. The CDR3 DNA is TGTGCCAGCAGCGGAAGGGACACTACTAATGAAAAACTGTTTTTT.

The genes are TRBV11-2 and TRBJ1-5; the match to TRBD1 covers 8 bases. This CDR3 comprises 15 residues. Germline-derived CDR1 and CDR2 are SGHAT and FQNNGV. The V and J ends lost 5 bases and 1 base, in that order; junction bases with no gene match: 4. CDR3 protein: CASSLDRGSNQPQHF. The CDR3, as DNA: TGTGCCAGCAGCCTCGACAGGGGAAGCAATCAGCCCCAGCATTTT.

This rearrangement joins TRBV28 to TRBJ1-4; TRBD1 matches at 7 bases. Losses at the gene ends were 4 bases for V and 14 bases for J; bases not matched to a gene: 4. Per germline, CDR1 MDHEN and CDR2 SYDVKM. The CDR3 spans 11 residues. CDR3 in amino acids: CASSSGGRLFF. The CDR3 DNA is TGTGCCAGCAGTTCAGGGGGAAGGCTGTTTTTT.

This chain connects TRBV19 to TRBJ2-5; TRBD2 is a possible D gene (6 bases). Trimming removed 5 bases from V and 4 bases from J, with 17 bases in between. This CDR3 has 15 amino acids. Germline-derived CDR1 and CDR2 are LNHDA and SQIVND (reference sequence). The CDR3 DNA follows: TGTGCCAGTAGTTCTCTAGCGATGGGGGGAGAGACCCAGTACTTC. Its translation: CASSSLAMGGETQYF.

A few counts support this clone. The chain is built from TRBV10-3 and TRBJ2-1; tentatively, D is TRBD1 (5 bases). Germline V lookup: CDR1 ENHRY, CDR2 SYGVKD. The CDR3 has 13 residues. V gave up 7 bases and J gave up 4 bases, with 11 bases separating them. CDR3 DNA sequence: TGTGCCATCACCGAGACAGAATACAATGAGCAGTTCTTC. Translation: CAITETEYNEQFF.

The CDR3 nucleotides read TGTGCCAGCAGGGTCCGGGTTATCTCTGGAAACACCATATATTTT. Translated, it gives CASRVRVISGNTIYF. This sequence joins TRBV28 and TRBJ1-3; D unresolved. CDR1 is MDHEN and CDR2 is SYDVKM in the germline V gene. Between the trimmed V and J ends, which lost 6 bases and 0 bases, there was a span of 12 bases. The CDR3 loop spans 15 amino acids.

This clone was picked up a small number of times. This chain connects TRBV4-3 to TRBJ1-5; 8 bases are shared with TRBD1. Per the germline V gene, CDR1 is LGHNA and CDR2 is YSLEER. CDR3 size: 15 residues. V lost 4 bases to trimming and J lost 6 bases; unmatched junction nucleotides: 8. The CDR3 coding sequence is TGCGCCAGCAGCCCCCGGGACAGGATAATTCAGCCCCAGCATTTT. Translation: CASSPRDRIIQPQHF.

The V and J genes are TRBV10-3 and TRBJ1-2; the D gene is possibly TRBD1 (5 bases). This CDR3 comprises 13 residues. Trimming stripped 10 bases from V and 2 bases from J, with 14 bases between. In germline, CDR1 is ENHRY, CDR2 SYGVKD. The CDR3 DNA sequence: TGTGCCACTAAGGTGGCAGGGAACTATGGCTACACCTTC. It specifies CATKVAGNYGYTF.

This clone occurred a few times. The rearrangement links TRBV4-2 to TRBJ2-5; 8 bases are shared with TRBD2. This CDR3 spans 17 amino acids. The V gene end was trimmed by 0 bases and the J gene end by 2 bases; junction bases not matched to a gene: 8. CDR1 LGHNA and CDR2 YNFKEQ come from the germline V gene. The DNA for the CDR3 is TGTGCCAGCAGCCAAGAGGGCGTGCGGGGGGCACAAGAGACCCAGTACTTC. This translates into CASSQEGVRGAQETQYF.

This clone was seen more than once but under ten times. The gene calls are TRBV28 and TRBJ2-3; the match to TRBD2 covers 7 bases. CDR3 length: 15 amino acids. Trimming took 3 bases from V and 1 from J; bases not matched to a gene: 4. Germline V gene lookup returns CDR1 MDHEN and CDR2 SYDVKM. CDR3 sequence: CASSFGGDRTDTQYF. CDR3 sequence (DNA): TGTGCCAGCAGTTTTGGGGGGGATCGCACAGATACGCAGTATTTT.

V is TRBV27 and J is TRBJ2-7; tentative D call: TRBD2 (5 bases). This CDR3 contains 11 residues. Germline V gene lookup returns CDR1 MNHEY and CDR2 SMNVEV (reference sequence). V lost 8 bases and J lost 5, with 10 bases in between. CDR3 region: CASSTRNEQYF. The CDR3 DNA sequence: TGTGCCAGCTCTACTAGGAACGAGCAGTACTTC.

CDR3 sequence (DNA): TGTGCCAGCAGTTTATACACAGGGGGCACAGATACGCAGTATTTT. It specifies CASSLYTGGTDTQYF. The V call is TRBV28, the J call TRBJ2-3; TRBD1 matches 7 bases. This CDR3 spans 15 amino acids. V shed 1 base, J shed 1 base, and the junction held 2 bases outside the gene matches. CDR1 is MDHEN and CDR2 is SYDVKM in the germline V gene.

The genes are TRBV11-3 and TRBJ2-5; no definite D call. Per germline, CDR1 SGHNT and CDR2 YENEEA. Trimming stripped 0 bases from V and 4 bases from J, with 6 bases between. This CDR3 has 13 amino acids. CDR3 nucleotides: TGTGCCAGCAGCTTAGATGCCGGAGAGACCCAGTACTTC. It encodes CASSLDAGETQYF.

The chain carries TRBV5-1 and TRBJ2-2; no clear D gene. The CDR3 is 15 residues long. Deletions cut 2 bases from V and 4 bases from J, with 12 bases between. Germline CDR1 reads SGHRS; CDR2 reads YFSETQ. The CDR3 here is CASSFSSAGTGELFF. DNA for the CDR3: TGCGCCAGCAGCTTTAGTTCCGCCGGCACCGGGGAGCTGTTTTTT.

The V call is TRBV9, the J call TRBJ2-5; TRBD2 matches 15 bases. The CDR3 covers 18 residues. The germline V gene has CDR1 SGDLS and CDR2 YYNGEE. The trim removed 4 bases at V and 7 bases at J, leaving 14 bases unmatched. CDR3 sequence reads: CASSSSSGTSGGQATQYF. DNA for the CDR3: TGTGCCAGCAGCTCCTCTTCCGGGACTAGCGGGGGGCAGGCGACCCAGTACTTC.

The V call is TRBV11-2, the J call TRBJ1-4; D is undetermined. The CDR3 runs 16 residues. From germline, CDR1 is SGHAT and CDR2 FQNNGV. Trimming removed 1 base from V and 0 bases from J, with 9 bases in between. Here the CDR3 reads CASSLGRPATNEKLFF. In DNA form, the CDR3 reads TGTGCCAGCAGCTTAGGGAGACCTGCAACTAATGAAAAACTGTTTTTT.

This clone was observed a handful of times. The CDR3 region has the DNA TGTGCCAGCAGCCCCCCAGGGGGCGGAGGCTACACCTTC. Protein: CASSPPGGGGYTF. This chain joins TRBV5-5 and TRBJ1-2; 8 positions match TRBD1. V was clipped by 4 bases and J by 8 bases; unmatched bases: 7. Germline V gives CDR1 SGHKS, CDR2 YYEKEE (reference sequence). The CDR3 has 13 amino acids.

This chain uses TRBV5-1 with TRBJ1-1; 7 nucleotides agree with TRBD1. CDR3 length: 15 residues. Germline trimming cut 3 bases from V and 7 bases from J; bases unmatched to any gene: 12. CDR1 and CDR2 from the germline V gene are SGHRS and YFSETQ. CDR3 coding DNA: TGCGCCAGCAGCTCTTCCGAACAGGGGTATGATGAAGCTTTCTTT. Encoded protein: CASSSSEQGYDEAFF.

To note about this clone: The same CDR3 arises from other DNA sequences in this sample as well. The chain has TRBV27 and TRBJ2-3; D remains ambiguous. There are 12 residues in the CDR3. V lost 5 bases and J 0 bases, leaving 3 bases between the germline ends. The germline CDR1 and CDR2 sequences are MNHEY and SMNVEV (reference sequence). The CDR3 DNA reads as TGTGCCAGCAGTCCAAGCACAGATACGCAGTATTTT. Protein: CASSPSTDTQYF.

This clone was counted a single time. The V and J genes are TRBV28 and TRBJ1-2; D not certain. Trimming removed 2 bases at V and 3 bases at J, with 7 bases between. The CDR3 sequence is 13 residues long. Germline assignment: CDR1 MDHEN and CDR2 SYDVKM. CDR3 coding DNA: TGTGCCAGCAGTTTACCAAGCGACTATGGCTACACCTTC. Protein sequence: CASSLPSDYGYTF.

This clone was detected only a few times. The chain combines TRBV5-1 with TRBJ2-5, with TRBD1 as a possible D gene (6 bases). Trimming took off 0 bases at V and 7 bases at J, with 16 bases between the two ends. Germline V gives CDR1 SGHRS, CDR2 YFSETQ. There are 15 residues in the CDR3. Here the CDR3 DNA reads TGCGCCAGCAGCTTGGAACAGGGCCTCTCAGGGACCCAGTACTTC. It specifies CASSLEQGLSGTQYF.

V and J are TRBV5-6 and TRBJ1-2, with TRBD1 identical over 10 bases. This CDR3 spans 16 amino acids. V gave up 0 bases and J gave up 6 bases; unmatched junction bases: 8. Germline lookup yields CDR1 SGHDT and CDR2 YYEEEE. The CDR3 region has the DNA TGTGCCAGCAGCTTGGCCGGGGGACAGGGGTGGAATGGCTACACCTTC. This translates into CASSLAGGQGWNGYTF. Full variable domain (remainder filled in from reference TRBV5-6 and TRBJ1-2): DAGVTQSPTHLIKTRGQQVTLRCSPKSGHDTVSWYQQALGQGPQFIFQYYEEEERQRGNFPDRFSGHQFPNYSSELNVNALLLGDSALYLCASSLAGGQGWNGYTFGSGTRLTVV.